This T cell receptor (beta chain) was identified during a study of glioma-infiltrating T cells. The iRepertoire nested amplicon-rescue multiplex PCR amplified TCR alpha and beta CDR3s from RNA. Input was roughly 100-450 ng of tissue mRNA or PBMC total RNA. TCRdb redid the calling of the multiplex PCR reads with MiXCR, one entry per CDR3 protein. The sample shows some 160,000 distinct CDR3 sequences, roughly 45% of them seen only once. Study results and caveats: Above-expected tissue-blood divergence occurred in all gliomas, most in low-grade ones.

Regarding this clonotype: Its antigen is as yet unknown.

Trimming removed 6 bases from V and 1 base from J, with 16 bases in between. This CDR3 contains 14 residues. CDR1 and CDR2 from the germline V gene are DFQATT and SNEGSKA (reference sequence). The sample was glioma tissue, nonneoplastic brain tissue, or PBMCs (not recorded which). The chain uses TRBV20-1 and TRBJ2-7; no clear D gene. The clonotype originates from a human donor with low-grade glioma or glioblastoma, undergoing nonglioma brain surgery, or in good health (not recorded which). This CDR3 reads CSASSPGLSYEQYF. Written as DNA, the CDR3 is TGCAGTGCCAGCAGTCCCGGGCTTTCCTACGAGCAGTACTTC.